The rows below give T cell receptor beta chains drawn from one sample of a study of blood T cell repertoires in COVID-19. Only in-frame clones appear in the TCRdb table, and some are missing; sequencing was by immunoSEQ multiplex PCR. The repertoire holds a few hundred thousand clones, 85% to 90% seen once, with more than 0.95% in the top ten. The sequenced sample was PBMCs or T cells enriched from blood (not recorded which). Every receptor here comes from a man aged 25-45 years who had recovered from COVID-19. The conserved cysteine and the conserved F or W are not part of the CDR3 here. The order of the fields is CDR3 length, D gene, V gene, CDR3 protein. A D gene is named only where the DNA matches it firmly.

length: 14; D: TRBD2; V: TRBV5-4; CDR3: ASSPGGTSGRIEQF
length: 12; D: TRBD1; V: TRBV5-6; CDR3: ASSFRSGGTEAF
length: 13; D: TRBD1; V: TRBV19; CDR3: ASSKQGNPTGELF
length: 14; D: TRBD1; V: TRBV7-2; CDR3: ASSFAGTGPGGGYT
length: 15; D: TRBD2; V: TRBV14; CDR3: ASSQIDSGRAQNEQF
length: 12; D: TRBD1; V: TRBV4-1; CDR3: ASSHRQGAYEQY
length: 12; D: NA; V: TRBV11-2; CDR3: ASSVDRLQETQY
length: 10; D: TRBD1; V: TRBV5-1; CDR3: ASGTGQETQY
length: 13; D: NA; V: TRBV7-8; CDR3: ASSFGSGRISPLH
length: 9; D: NA; V: TRBV28; CDR3: ASNRGTEAF
length: 13; D: TRBD1; V: TRBV3-1/TRBV3-2; CDR3: ASSTQTGVSYGYT
length: 15; D: NA; V: TRBV3-1/TRBV3-2; CDR3: ASSPIRANLKVYGYT
length: 14; D: TRBD1; V: TRBV6-1; CDR3: ASSDSPGQGTDTQY
length: 11; D: NA; V: TRBV30; CDR3: ACAGMGDTEQF
length: 14; D: TRBD1; V: TRBV5-1; CDR3: ASSLEGQGAGEKLF
length: 12; D: TRBD1; V: TRBV5-5; CDR3: ASSIGQETYEQY
length: 13; D: TRBD1; V: TRBV19; CDR3: ASTRTGDLTGELF
length: 13; D: NA; V: TRBV7-9; CDR3: ASSLSMGENTEAF
length: 11; D: NA; V: TRBV6-4; CDR3: ASSDPRYNEQF
length: 9; D: NA; V: TRBV7-9; CDR3: ASSPTGSYT
length: 14; D: TRBD2; V: TRBV28; CDR3: ASRTGTRGRVCEQY
length: 12; D: NA; V: TRBV30; CDR3: AWSKGVQNTEAF
length: 14; D: NA; V: TRBV7-8; CDR3: ASSLNIDGGNQPQH
length: 14; D: TRBD2; V: TRBV10-2; CDR3: ASSVGTSGRENEQY
length: 12; D: NA; V: TRBV7-9; CDR3: ASSSGTHDQPQH
length: 11; D: TRBD1; V: TRBV27; CDR3: ANRGQGWQPQH